This T cell receptor (beta chain) was recovered during a study of shared clonotypes between healthy human individuals. Terminally differentiated effector memory CD45RA+ cells were excluded from the naive CD8 cells, which were CD45RO-negative and positively selected for CCR7. Only Caucasian adults living in Nashville, Tennessee made up the donor group. The study ran the assay at deep level. Assay: immunoSEQ multiplex PCR; the TCRdb copy retains only in-frame clones and omits some. The sample lists about 2.1 million clones; 93% were seen once. Study observations and caveats: Generation of non-shared clonotypes was less probable than generation of clonotypes shared by all four donors.

Note on this clone: Its antigen is currently unknown.

The CDR3 runs 17 residues. Trimming shortened V by 3 bases and J by 4 bases, and 22 bases separated the two germline ends. The germline gives CDR1 MNHEY, CDR2 SMNVEV (reference sequence). The material sequenced was naive CD8+ T cells from PBMCs. The genes are TRBV27 and TRBJ2-7; perhaps D is TRBD1 or TRBD2 (5 bases each). This receptor was identified in a man younger than 35 in good health. Some clones in this sample may be carry-over from other donors' samples. The CDR3 here is CASSLTTGSPLGYEQYF. Here the CDR3 DNA reads TGTGCCAGCAGTTTGACTACAGGTTCCCCCTTAGGATACGAGCAGTACTTC.